This TCR beta chain was identified in a study of blood T cells in healthy people across ages. Study information: About one barcoded TCR beta cDNA was captured per two T cells.

The CDR3 contains 14 residues. Germline V gene lookup returns CDR1 MNHNS and CDR2 SASEGT. The V and J ends lost 3 bases and 11 bases respectively, with 17 bases between them. Next came a second PCR, run for about 6 to 12 cycles, which used a sample-barcoded 5' primer along with a J-beta primer mix. TCRdb called the 5' RACE reads again in MiXCR, with one record for every CDR3 protein. Seen here are 1.4 million to 1.5 million distinct CDR3 sequences, roughly 40% observed once, and the top ten hold under 8%. This chain uses TRBV6-1 with TRBJ1-5; tentatively, D is TRBD1 (6 bases). The sequencing sample was made of blood. The clonotype comes from a woman under 30 in good health. As DNA, the CDR3 is TGTGCCAGCAGTGACACGGGACACCGAGCGGCCCAGCATTTT. It codes for CASSDTGHRAAQHF.